This note documents a single T cell receptor (beta chain) sequence. What it recognizes is unknown. How the authors handled the data: After removing out-of-frame reads, around 2.2 million distinct TCRbeta sequences remained. Only in-frame clones appear in the TCRdb table, and some are missing; sequencing was by immunoSEQ multiplex PCR. Clone size and V and J calls were adopted from that table, with D and trimming inferred from the DNA. The table has over 65,000 clones, 75% to 85% seen once. The length of the CDR3 is 15 residues. The junction had 9 bases not matched to a gene; V was cut back by 4 bases and J by 5 bases. The germline V gene encodes CDR1 MNHEY and CDR2 SMNVEV (reference sequence). Single viable CD3+CD4+CD8-CD45RO+ cells were sorted as the memory CD4+ T cells. These data come from a study of memory CD4+ T cells and cytomegalovirus serostatus. Study background: Healthy Belgian adult donors included fewer than 10 CMV-positive and some 24 CMV-negative people.

Whole-study findings and limits: 67 of 164 known CMV-associated TCRbeta sequences appeared in CD4+ memory. Median bootstrapped AUC for CMV status was around 0.96 originally, about 0.9 US-trained.

The TCR sequence derives from an adult in good health and CMV-seropositive. Sample: memory CD4+ T cells from blood. The chain combines TRBV27 with TRBJ2-5, with 8 positions matching TRBD1. The DNA for the CDR3 is TGTGCCAGCAGTTCTCGCAGGGGGCCAGGGGAGACCCAGTACTTC. It translates to CASSSRRGPGETQYF.